These 32 T cell receptor beta chains share one sample of origin, sequenced in a study of T cell clones after liver transplantation. Some clones are missing from TCRdb's copy, which holds only in-frame ones; the method was immunoSEQ multiplex PCR. The sample carries about 70,000 clones, around 80% recorded once. The sequences come from CD4+ T cells from blood, collected 12 months after liver transplant. Receptors originate from a human patient who received a liver transplant. Part of the T cells may come from the graft donor.

This sequence joins TRBV10-2 and TRBJ1-1; D is unresolved. Looked up from germline, CDR1 is WSHSY and CDR2 is SAAADI. The CDR3 totals 13 residues. Trimming took 3 bases from V and 1 from J, leaving 6 bases between them. CDR3 residues: CASSETGNTEAFF. The CDR3 nucleotides are TGCGCCAGCAGTGAAACTGGGAACACTGAAGCTTTCTTT.

The CDR3 DNA is TGTGCCAGCAGAGTTATACCTCTCGGCGAGCAGTACTTC. As protein: CASRVIPLGEQYF. The V gene is TRBV27, the J gene TRBJ2-7; D call uncertain. The ends were cut back, 6 bases at V and 6 bases at J, with 15 bases in the middle. The CDR3 runs to 13 residues. Germline V CDR1 and CDR2: MNHEY, SMNVEV (reference sequence).

This chain uses TRBV20-1 with TRBJ2-1; D gene uncertain. This CDR3 spans 11 amino acids. V was cut by 1 base and J by 10 bases, with 8 bases left in between. The germline V gene encodes CDR1 DFQATT and CDR2 SNEGSKA (reference sequence). This CDR3 reads CSARAPREQFF. CDR3 DNA: TGCAGTGCTAGAGCCCCCCGGGAGCAGTTCTTC.

The V and J genes are TRBV27 and TRBJ2-7; 8 bases align to TRBD2. This CDR3 comprises 13 residues. Germline CDR1 and CDR2: MNHEY and SMNVEV (reference sequence). V lost 4 bases and J lost 2; bases outside the gene matches: 1. The CDR3 DNA sequence: TGTGCCAGCAGTTGGGGACTAGCCTACGAGCAGTACTTC. This translates into CASSWGLAYEQYF.

This clone was observed a single time. The chain links TRBV10-3 to TRBJ2-5, with D perhaps being TRBD1 or TRBD2 (5 bases each). CDR1 and CDR2 from the germline V gene are ENHRY and SYGVKD. Trimming cost V 2 bases and J 5 bases, with 15 bases left between them. CDR3 length equals 15 residues. CDR3 DNA sequence: TGTGCCATCAGTGAGGGGGGTGGGGCGTTGGAGACCCAGTACTTC. The encoded protein is CAISEGGGALETQYF.

As DNA, the CDR3 is TGTGCCAGCAGCCCGTACGGACAGGGAAACACCATATATTTT. The encoded protein is CASSPYGQGNTIYF. The chain employs TRBV11-1 and TRBJ1-3, with a possible D match to TRBD1 (6 bases). Between the trimmed V and J ends, which lost 5 bases and 4 bases, there was a span of 12 bases. This CDR3 is built from 14 residues. Germline CDR1 reads SGHAT; CDR2 reads FQDESV (reference sequence).

The genes are TRBV28 and TRBJ1-5; 9 nucleotides match TRBD1. Losses at the gene ends were 7 bases for V and 4 bases for J; bases not matched to a gene: 14. Germline lookup yields CDR1 MDHEN and CDR2 SYDVKM. This CDR3 has 17 amino acids. DNA for the CDR3: TGTGCCAGCACCGTCGCCGGGACAGGGAGAATTAATCAGCCCCAGCATTTT. Residues: CASTVAGTGRINQPQHF.

This chain joins TRBV18 and TRBJ2-7; 13 nucleotides align to TRBD2. This CDR3 comprises 17 residues. Germline V lookup: CDR1 KGHSH, CDR2 LQKENI. Losses at the gene ends were 0 bases for V and 7 bases for J; bases not matched to a gene: 9. Written as DNA, the CDR3 is TGTGCCAGCTCACCACCACCAGGACTAGCGGGAGACGGAGAGCAGTACTTC. Protein: CASSPPPGLAGDGEQYF.

J is TRBJ2-7 and V is TRBV28, with TRBD1 matching over 8 bases. The ends lost 8 bases at V and 0 bases at J; junction bases unmatched: 6. The germline V gene has CDR1 MDHEN and CDR2 SYDVKM. The CDR3 totals 14 residues. As DNA, the CDR3 is TGTGCCAGCCAGACAGGGGCCCCCTCCTACGAGCAGTACTTC. Residues: CASQTGAPSYEQYF.

Only one count was recorded for this clone. This rearrangement joins TRBV19 to TRBJ2-1; the match to TRBD2 covers 8 bases. The CDR3 is 16 amino acids. Germline-derived CDR1 and CDR2 are LNHDA and SQIVND (reference sequence). The J segment lost 8 bases and the V segment lost 2 bases, leaving 11 bases of the junction unmatched. CDR3 bases: TGTGCCAGTAGTATATTCGCGGGAGGCCTTCTGGATGAGCAGTTCTTC. It is translated as CASSIFAGGLLDEQFF.

V usage is TRBV29-1 and J usage is TRBJ2-1; D is possibly TRBD2 (6 bases). This CDR3 is built from 17 residues. V was trimmed by 6 bases and J by 0 bases, leaving 21 bases between them. The V gene's germline CDR1 is SQVTM and CDR2 ANQGSEA. The CDR3 spells CSVNTLSGGISYNEQFF. The CDR3 nucleotides read TGCAGCGTCAATACTTTATCGGGCGGGATCTCCTACAATGAGCAGTTCTTC.

V usage is TRBV9 and J usage is TRBJ2-5; 8 positions match TRBD2. The V segment lost 7 bases and the J segment 2 bases; nucleotides outside the gene matches: 10. Germline lookup yields CDR1 SGDLS and CDR2 YYNGEE. This CDR3 spans 15 amino acids. The CDR3, as DNA: TGTGCCAGCTCCACGGGGGGGACTAGACAAGAGACCCAGTACTTC. Protein sequence: CASSTGGTRQETQYF.

The chain is built from TRBV6-5 and TRBJ2-3; no firm D call. With 0 bases removed from V and 6 bases from J, the gap between germline ends came to 13 bases. The CDR3 has 15 residues. Germline V lookup: CDR1 MNHEY, CDR2 SVGAGI. The CDR3 region has the DNA TGTGCCAGCAGTTACTCTGCCTGGGATCCGGATACGCAGTATTTT. It yields the protein CASSYSAWDPDTQYF.

V is TRBV7-9 and J is TRBJ2-5; D remains ambiguous. Germline V gives CDR1 SEHNR, CDR2 FQNEAQ (reference sequence). Trimming left V 4 bases short and J 10 bases short, with 10 bases between. The CDR3 runs 11 residues. CDR3 loop: CASSSLRDQYF. The CDR3 nucleotides read TGTGCCAGCAGCTCCCTAAGGGACCAGTACTTC.

The CDR3 sequence is CASSQVTGREAFF. For the CDR3, the DNA is TGCGCCAGCAGCCAAGTAACAGGCCGGGAAGCTTTCTTT. The genes are TRBV4-3 and TRBJ1-1; D may be TRBD1 (5 bases). CDR1 and CDR2 from the germline V gene are LGHNA and YSLEER. V shed 1 base and J shed 8 bases, with 11 bases lying between them. This CDR3 spans 13 amino acids.

V gene TRBV11-2 combines with J gene TRBJ2-7; D possibly matches TRBD1 or TRBD2 (6 bases each). Germline assignment: CDR1 SGHAT and CDR2 FQNNGV. This CDR3 has 17 residues. V dropped 6 bases and J dropped 0 bases, with 21 bases sitting between them. The CDR3 nucleotides read TGTGCCAGCAGGGACTCGCTCTGGGGGGCCCACTCCTACGAGCAGTACTTC. Amino acids: CASRDSLWGAHSYEQYF. Complete variable domain (other parts from reference TRBV11-2 and TRBJ2-7): EAGVAQSPRYKIIEKRQSVAFWCNPISGHATLYWYQQILGQGPKLLIQFQNNGVVDDSQLPKDRFSAERLKGVDSTLKIQPAKLEDSAVYLCASRDSLWGAHSYEQYFGPGTRLTVT.

V gene TRBV5-1 combines with J gene TRBJ2-5; D may be TRBD1 (5 bases). The V gene lost 4 bases and the J gene lost 1 base, with 11 bases spanning the gap. This CDR3 is 14 amino acids long. Germline values: CDR1 SGHRS, CDR2 YFSETQ. CDR3 nucleotide sequence: TGCGCCAGCAGCCAGGGCTCGAGCCAAGAGACCCAGTACTTC. This codes for CASSQGSSQETQYF.

The rearrangement links TRBV18 to TRBJ2-2; 8 nucleotides agree with TRBD1. Germline V gene data show CDR1 as KGHSH and CDR2 as LQKENI. V shed 3 bases, J shed 4 bases, and the junction held 10 bases outside the gene matches. CDR3 length: 17 residues. The CDR3: CASSPKASTGVTGELFF. CDR3 sequence (DNA): TGTGCCAGCTCACCGAAAGCCTCGACAGGGGTCACCGGGGAGCTGTTTTTT.

The V call is TRBV28, the J call TRBJ1-2; 7 nucleotides agree with TRBD1. Per the germline V gene, CDR1 is MDHEN and CDR2 is SYDVKM. There are 14 residues in the CDR3. V dropped 4 bases and J dropped 5; count of bases not matched to a gene: 7. The CDR3 region is CASSWSTGRYGYTF. The CDR3 DNA sequence: TGTGCCAGCAGTTGGTCGACAGGGCGGTATGGCTACACCTTC.

This clone turned up a few times. The rearrangement uses TRBV29-1 and TRBJ2-3; weak D call: TRBD2 (7 bases). V dropped 5 bases and J dropped 1 base, with 19 bases sitting between them. CDR3 length equals 16 residues. CDR1 and CDR2 (germline): SQVTM, ANQGSEA. CDR3 region: CSVTGRGAEGTDTQYF. The CDR3 DNA reads TGCAGCGTTACGGGCCGGGGGGCTGAGGGCACAGATACGCAGTATTTT.

This chain links TRBV28 with TRBJ2-7, with a possible D match to TRBD1 (6 bases). Germline loops: CDR1 MDHEN, CDR2 SYDVKM. The CDR3 contains 13 residues. The ends were cut back, 8 bases at V and 3 bases at J, with 14 bases in the middle. Here the CDR3 DNA reads TGTGCCAGCGGCCGGACAGCCCACTACGAGCAGTACTTC. This gives the protein CASGRTAHYEQYF.

The V gene is TRBV11-3, the J gene TRBJ2-7; tentatively, D is TRBD2 (5 bases). Germline CDR1 SGHNT, CDR2 YENEEA. The CDR3 totals 12 residues. Between the trimmed V and J ends, which lost 4 bases and 7 bases, there was a span of 11 bases. CDR3 DNA: TGTGCCAGCAGCTCCCTACTAGGAGAGCAGTACTTC. Protein: CASSSLLGEQYF. The whole variable domain, filled in from reference TRBV11-3 and TRBJ2-7, reads EAGVVQSPRYKIIEKKQPVAFWCNPISGHNTLYWYLQNLGQGPELLIRYENEEAVDDSQLPKDRFSAERLKGVDSTLKIQPAELGDSAVYLCASSSLLGEQYFGPGTRLTVT.

This chain joins TRBV7-2 and TRBJ1-4; D possibly corresponds to TRBD1 (6 bases). CDR1 is SGHTA, CDR2 FQGNSA, per germline. The CDR3 is made up of 14 amino acids. Between the trimmed V and J ends, which lost 5 bases and 6 bases, there was a span of 13 bases. The chain's CDR3 is CASSPFGQHEKLFF. Here the CDR3 DNA reads TGTGCCAGCAGCCCGTTTGGACAGCATGAAAAACTGTTTTTT.

This clone showed up just a few times. A read error is possible here, since a much larger clone lies one base away. The sample contains more than one DNA sequence encoding this CDR3. The chain recombines TRBV2 with TRBJ2-7; no reliable D call. Germline V gene sequence: CDR1 SNHLY, CDR2 FYNNEI. The CDR3 length is 11 residues. Trimming shortened V by 6 bases and J by 0 bases, and 3 bases separated the two germline ends. The CDR3 coding sequence is TGTGCCAGCAGCTACTCCTACGAGCAGTACTTC. This gives the protein CASSYSYEQYF.

This clone was picked up one time. The V call is TRBV6-5, the J call TRBJ1-4; D is undetermined. Germline V gives CDR1 MNHEY, CDR2 SVGAGI. Trimming took off 5 bases at V and 4 bases at J, with 11 bases between the two ends. The CDR3 is 14 residues long. CDR3 protein: CASSNRDDNEKLFF. In DNA, the CDR3 is TGTGCCAGCAGTAACCGGGATGATAATGAAAAACTGTTTTTT.

The chain combines TRBV2 with TRBJ2-3; 9 bases are a match to TRBD1. The CDR3 has 15 amino acids. Trimming at V came to 5 bases and at J to 0 bases, leaving 3 bases not matched to a gene. The germline V gene encodes CDR1 SNHLY and CDR2 FYNNEI. DNA for the CDR3: TGTGCCAGCAGTCCCGGGACAGGGAGCACAGATACGCAGTATTTT. Protein product: CASSPGTGSTDTQYF.

This clone was counted a few times. V and J are TRBV2 and TRBJ2-6; D is unresolved. V lost 4 bases to trimming and J lost 0 bases, with 10 bases between them. From germline, CDR1 is SNHLY and CDR2 FYNNEI. This CDR3 contains 16 residues. The CDR3 loop reads CASSVEAPSGANVLTF. CDR3 DNA sequence: TGTGCCAGCAGTGTTGAAGCACCCTCTGGGGCCAACGTCCTGACTTTC.

This clone was seen a handful of times. The rearrangement uses TRBV5-1 and TRBJ2-6, with D unclear. Trimming removed 0 bases at V and 0 bases at J, with 16 bases between. This CDR3 comprises 19 residues. CDR1 is SGHRS, CDR2 YFSETQ, per germline. The CDR3 reads CASSLDLPRPSSGANVLTF. CDR3 coding DNA: TGCGCCAGCAGCTTGGACCTTCCGCGTCCGAGCTCTGGGGCCAACGTCCTGACTTTC.

This chain links TRBV6-1 with TRBJ2-1; TRBD2 matches at 12 bases. The CDR3 is 15 residues long. Unmatched junction bases numbered 5, after V lost 6 bases and J lost 5 bases. Germline V CDR1 and CDR2: MNHNS, SASEGT. The CDR3 DNA follows: TGTGCCAGCAGCCTAGGACTAGCGGGACACAATGAGCAGTTCTTC. The encoded protein is CASSLGLAGHNEQFF.

V gene TRBV19 combines with J gene TRBJ2-1; D is undetermined. The CDR3 sequence is 16 residues long. The germline V gene has CDR1 LNHDA and CDR2 SQIVND (reference sequence). Trimming stripped 1 base from V and 0 bases from J, with 10 bases between. In DNA, the CDR3 is TGTGCCAGTAGTATAGGTATTGTGCGCTCCTACAATGAGCAGTTCTTC. Translation gives CASSIGIVRSYNEQFF. The whole variable domain, filled in from reference TRBV19 and TRBJ2-1, reads DGGITQSPKYLFRKEGQNVTLSCEQNLNHDAMYWYRQDPGQGLRLIYYSQIVNDFQKGDIAEGYSVSREKKESFPLTVTSAQKNPTAFYLCASSIGIVRSYNEQFFGPGTRLTVL.

By share, this clone ranks as medium-sized. The V and J genes are TRBV18 and TRBJ2-1; no reliable D call. The germline gives CDR1 KGHSH, CDR2 LQKENI. This CDR3 has 12 residues. The V end lost 3 bases, the J end lost 7 bases, and 7 bases lay between the germline ends. DNA of the CDR3: TGTGCCAGCTCACCTTCTAGGAATGAGCAGTTCTTC. Translating it yields CASSPSRNEQFF. Drawing the rest from reference TRBV18 and TRBJ2-1, the complete variable domain is NAGVMQNPRHLVRRRGQEARLRCSPMKGHSHVYWYRQLPEEGLKFMVYLQKENIIDESGMPKERFSAEFPKEGPSILRIQQVVRGDSAAYFCASSPSRNEQFFGPGTRLTVL.

CDR3 residues: CASSQPGQTDTQYF. The CDR3 DNA reads TGTGCCAGCTCACAACCGGGGCAGACAGATACGCAGTATTTT. This chain links TRBV18 with TRBJ2-3; the D call may be TRBD1 or TRBD2 (5 bases each). V was shortened by 4 bases and J by 3 bases, with 11 bases between the two germline ends. This CDR3 region has 14 residues. Looked up from germline, CDR1 is KGHSH and CDR2 is LQKENI.